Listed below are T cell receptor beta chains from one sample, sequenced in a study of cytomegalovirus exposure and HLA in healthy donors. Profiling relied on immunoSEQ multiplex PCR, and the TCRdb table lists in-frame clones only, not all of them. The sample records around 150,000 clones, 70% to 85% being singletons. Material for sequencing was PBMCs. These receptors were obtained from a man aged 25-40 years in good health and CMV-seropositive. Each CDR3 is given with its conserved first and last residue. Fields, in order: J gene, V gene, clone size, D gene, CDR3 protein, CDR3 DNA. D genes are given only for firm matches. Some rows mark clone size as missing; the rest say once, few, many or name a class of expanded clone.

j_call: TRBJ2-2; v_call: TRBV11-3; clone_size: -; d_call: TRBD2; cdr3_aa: CASSLAGGTGELFF; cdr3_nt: TGTGCCAGCAGCTTAGCGGGAGGAACCGGGGAGCTGTTTTTT
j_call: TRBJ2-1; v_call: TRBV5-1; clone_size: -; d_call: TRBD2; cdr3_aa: CASSYTSGYNEQFF; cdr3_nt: TGCGCCAGCAGCTATACTAGCGGCTACAATGAGCAGTTCTTC
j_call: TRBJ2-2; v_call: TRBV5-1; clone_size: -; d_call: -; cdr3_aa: CASSFVGGTGELFF; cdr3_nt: TGCGCCAGCAGCTTCGTGGGGGGCACCGGGGAGCTGTTTTTT
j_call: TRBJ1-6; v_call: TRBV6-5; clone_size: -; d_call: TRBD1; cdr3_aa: CASSGTGASPLHF; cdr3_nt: TGTGCCAGCAGCGGGACAGGGGCTTCACCCCTCCACTTT
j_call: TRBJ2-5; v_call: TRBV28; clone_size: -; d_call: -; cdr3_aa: CASSLIGGSVKTQYF; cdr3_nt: TGTGCCAGCAGTTTGATAGGCGGGTCCGTGAAGACCCAGTACTTC
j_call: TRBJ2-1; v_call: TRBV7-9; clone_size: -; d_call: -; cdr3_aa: CASSFVSGHNNEQFF; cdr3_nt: TGTGCCAGCAGCTTCGTGTCGGGACACAACAATGAGCAGTTCTTC
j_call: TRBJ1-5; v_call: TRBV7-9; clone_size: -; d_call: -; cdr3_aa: CSSSPDTGGQPQHF; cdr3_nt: TGTTCCAGCAGCCCGGACACGGGGGGTCAGCCCCAGCATTTT
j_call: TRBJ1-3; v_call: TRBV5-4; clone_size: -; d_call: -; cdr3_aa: CASSLDVSPPDTIYF; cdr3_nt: TGTGCCAGCAGCTTGGATGTCTCTCCCCCGGACACCATATATTTT
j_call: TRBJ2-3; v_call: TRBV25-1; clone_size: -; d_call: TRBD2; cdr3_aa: CASSEWGGTDTQYF; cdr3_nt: TGTGCCAGCAGTGAATGGGGGGGAACAGATACGCAGTATTTT
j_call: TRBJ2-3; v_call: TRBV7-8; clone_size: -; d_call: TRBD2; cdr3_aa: CASSFLSSGADTQYF; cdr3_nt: TGTGCCAGCAGCTTTTTGTCTAGCGGGGCAGATACGCAGTATTTT
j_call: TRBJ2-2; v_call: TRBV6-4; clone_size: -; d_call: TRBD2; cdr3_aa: CASSSSSGETGELFF; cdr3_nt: TGTGCCAGCAGCTCATCTAGCGGGGAGACCGGGGAGCTGTTTTTT
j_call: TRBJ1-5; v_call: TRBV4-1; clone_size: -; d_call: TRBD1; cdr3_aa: CASSPPDGTGLQPQHF; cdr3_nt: TGCGCCAGCAGCCCTCCCGACGGGACAGGGCTCCAGCCCCAGCATTTT
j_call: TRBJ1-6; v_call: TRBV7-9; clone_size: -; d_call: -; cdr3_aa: CASSLLDGPLHF; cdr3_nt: TGTGCCAGCAGCTTACTAGATGGACCCCTCCACTTT
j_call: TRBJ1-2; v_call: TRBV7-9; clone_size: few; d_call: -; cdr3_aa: CASSLVTEHNYGYTF; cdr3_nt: TGTGCCAGCAGCTTGGTTACAGAACATAACTATGGCTACACCTTC